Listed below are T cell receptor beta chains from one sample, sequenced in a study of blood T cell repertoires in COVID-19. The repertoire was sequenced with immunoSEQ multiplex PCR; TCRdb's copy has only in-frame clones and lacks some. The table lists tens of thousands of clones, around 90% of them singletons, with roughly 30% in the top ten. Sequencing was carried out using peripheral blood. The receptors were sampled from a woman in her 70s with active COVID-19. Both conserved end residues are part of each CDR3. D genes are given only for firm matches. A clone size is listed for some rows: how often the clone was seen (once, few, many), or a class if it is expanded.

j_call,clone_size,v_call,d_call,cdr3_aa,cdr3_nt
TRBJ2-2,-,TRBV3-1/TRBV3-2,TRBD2,CASSQRLAGGIGELFF,TGTGCCAGCAGCCAAAGGCTAGCGGGGGGCATCGGGGAGCTGTTTTTT
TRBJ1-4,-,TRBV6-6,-,CASSYATETNEKLFF,TGTGCCAGCAGTTACGCGACAGAAACTAATGAAAAACTGTTTTTT
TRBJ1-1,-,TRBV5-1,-,CASSTQGRFTEAFF,TGCGCCAGCAGCACACAGGGTCGGTTCACTGAAGCTTTCTTT
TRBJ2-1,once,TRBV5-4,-,CASSPRPEPYNEQFF,TGTGCCAGCAGTCCCCGGCCGGAGCCCTACAATGAGCAGTTCTTC
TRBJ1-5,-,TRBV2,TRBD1,CASSVGQGGAQPQHF,TGTGCCAGCAGTGTGGGACAGGGGGGAGCTCAGCCCCAGCATTTT
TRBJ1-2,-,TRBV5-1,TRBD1,CASSLGSQGWDGYTF,TGCGCCAGCAGCTTGGGCTCACAGGGGTGGGATGGCTACACCTTC
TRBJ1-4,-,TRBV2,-,CASKETVYEKLFF,TGTGCCAGCAAGGAGACGGTATATGAAAAACTGTTTTTT
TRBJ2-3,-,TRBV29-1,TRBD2,CSVEDASGGPNTQYF,TGCAGCGTTGAAGATGCTAGCGGGGGCCCAAATACGCAGTATTTT
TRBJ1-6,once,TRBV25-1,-,CASSSSEGVRKDSPLHF,TGTGCCAGCAGCTCCTCTGAGGGCGTAAGAAAGGATTCACCCCTCCACTTT
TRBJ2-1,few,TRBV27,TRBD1,CASWGTVYNEQFF,TGTGCCAGCTGGGGGACAGTCTACAATGAGCAGTTCTTC
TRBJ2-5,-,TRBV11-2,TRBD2,CASSSPQLAGKYQETQYF,TGTGCCAGCAGCTCCCCTCAGCTAGCGGGGAAGTACCAAGAGACCCAGTACTTC
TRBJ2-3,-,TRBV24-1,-,CATRGGGLRNPSTDTQYF,TGTGCCACCCGGGGCGGGGGCCTCCGCAACCCTAGCACAGATACGCAGTATTTT
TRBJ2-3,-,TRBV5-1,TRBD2,CASSLAGGRTDTQYF,TGCGCCAGCAGCTTGGCGGGGGGTCGCACAGATACGCAGTATTTT
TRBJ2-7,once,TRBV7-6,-,CASSGTSGVGEQYF,TGTGCCAGCAGTGGGACATCGGGTGTGGGCGAGCAGTACTTC
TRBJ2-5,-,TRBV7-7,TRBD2,CASRRLAGGQGQETQYF,TGTGCTAGCAGAAGACTAGCGGGGGGGCAAGGCCAAGAGACCCAGTACTTC
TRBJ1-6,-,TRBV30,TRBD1,CAWRQGAGYNSPLHF,TGTGCCTGGAGGCAGGGGGCTGGGTATAATTCACCCCTCCACTTT
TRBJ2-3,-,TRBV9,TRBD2,CASSATSGGKDTQYF,TGTGCCAGCAGCGCGACTAGCGGGGGAAAAGATACGCAGTATTTT
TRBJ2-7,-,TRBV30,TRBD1,CAWRDRQHSSYEQYF,TGTGCCTGGAGGGACAGGCAACACTCTTCCTACGAGCAGTACTTC
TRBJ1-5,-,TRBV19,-,CASRTGNQPQHF,TGTGCCAGTCGGACAGGCAATCAGCCCCAGCATTTT
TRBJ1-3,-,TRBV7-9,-,CASSLRAGAGGNTIYF,TGTGCCAGCAGCTTACGTGCGGGGGCCGGTGGAAACACCATATATTTT
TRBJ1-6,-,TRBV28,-,CASISGPYNSPLHF,TGTGCCAGCATTTCAGGGCCCTATAATTCACCCCTCCACTTT
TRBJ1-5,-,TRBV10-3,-,CAIGPGANQPQHF,TGTGCCATCGGTCCAGGCGCCAATCAGCCCCAGCATTTT
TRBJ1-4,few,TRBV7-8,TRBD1,CASSLVGTVEKLFF,TGTGCCAGCAGCTTAGTGGGGACAGTTGAAAAACTGTTTTTT